This TCR beta chain was recovered during a study of blood T cell repertoires in COVID-19. Background on the study: PBMCs, B-cell-depleted T cells, or T cells provided the cDNA or gDNA that made up the material.

The study drew participants aged about 18 to 95 years from roughly 25 US areas. Cohort placement rested on clinical history that participants reported themselves. All recovered Cohort 3 donors got two negative PCRs, got clearance, or saw symptom resolution. V shed 0 bases and J shed 0 bases, with 12 bases lying between them. The CDR3 sequence is 17 residues long. Germline-derived CDR1 and CDR2 are SEHNR and FQNEAQ (reference sequence). Clones were sequenced by immunoSEQ multiplex PCR, and TCRdb holds only the in-frame ones, with some missing. The table lists a few hundred thousand clones, less than 95% of them singletons.

The chain couples TRBV7-9 to TRBJ2-1, with D perhaps TRBD1 (6 bases). This TCR derives from a man between 18 and 29 years old who had recovered from COVID-19. The sample taken for sequencing was PBMCs or T cells enriched from blood (not recorded which). The CDR3 protein is CASSLAQGYVSYNEQFF. The DNA for the CDR3 is TGTGCCAGCAGCTTAGCACAGGGATACGTCTCCTACAATGAGCAGTTCTTC.